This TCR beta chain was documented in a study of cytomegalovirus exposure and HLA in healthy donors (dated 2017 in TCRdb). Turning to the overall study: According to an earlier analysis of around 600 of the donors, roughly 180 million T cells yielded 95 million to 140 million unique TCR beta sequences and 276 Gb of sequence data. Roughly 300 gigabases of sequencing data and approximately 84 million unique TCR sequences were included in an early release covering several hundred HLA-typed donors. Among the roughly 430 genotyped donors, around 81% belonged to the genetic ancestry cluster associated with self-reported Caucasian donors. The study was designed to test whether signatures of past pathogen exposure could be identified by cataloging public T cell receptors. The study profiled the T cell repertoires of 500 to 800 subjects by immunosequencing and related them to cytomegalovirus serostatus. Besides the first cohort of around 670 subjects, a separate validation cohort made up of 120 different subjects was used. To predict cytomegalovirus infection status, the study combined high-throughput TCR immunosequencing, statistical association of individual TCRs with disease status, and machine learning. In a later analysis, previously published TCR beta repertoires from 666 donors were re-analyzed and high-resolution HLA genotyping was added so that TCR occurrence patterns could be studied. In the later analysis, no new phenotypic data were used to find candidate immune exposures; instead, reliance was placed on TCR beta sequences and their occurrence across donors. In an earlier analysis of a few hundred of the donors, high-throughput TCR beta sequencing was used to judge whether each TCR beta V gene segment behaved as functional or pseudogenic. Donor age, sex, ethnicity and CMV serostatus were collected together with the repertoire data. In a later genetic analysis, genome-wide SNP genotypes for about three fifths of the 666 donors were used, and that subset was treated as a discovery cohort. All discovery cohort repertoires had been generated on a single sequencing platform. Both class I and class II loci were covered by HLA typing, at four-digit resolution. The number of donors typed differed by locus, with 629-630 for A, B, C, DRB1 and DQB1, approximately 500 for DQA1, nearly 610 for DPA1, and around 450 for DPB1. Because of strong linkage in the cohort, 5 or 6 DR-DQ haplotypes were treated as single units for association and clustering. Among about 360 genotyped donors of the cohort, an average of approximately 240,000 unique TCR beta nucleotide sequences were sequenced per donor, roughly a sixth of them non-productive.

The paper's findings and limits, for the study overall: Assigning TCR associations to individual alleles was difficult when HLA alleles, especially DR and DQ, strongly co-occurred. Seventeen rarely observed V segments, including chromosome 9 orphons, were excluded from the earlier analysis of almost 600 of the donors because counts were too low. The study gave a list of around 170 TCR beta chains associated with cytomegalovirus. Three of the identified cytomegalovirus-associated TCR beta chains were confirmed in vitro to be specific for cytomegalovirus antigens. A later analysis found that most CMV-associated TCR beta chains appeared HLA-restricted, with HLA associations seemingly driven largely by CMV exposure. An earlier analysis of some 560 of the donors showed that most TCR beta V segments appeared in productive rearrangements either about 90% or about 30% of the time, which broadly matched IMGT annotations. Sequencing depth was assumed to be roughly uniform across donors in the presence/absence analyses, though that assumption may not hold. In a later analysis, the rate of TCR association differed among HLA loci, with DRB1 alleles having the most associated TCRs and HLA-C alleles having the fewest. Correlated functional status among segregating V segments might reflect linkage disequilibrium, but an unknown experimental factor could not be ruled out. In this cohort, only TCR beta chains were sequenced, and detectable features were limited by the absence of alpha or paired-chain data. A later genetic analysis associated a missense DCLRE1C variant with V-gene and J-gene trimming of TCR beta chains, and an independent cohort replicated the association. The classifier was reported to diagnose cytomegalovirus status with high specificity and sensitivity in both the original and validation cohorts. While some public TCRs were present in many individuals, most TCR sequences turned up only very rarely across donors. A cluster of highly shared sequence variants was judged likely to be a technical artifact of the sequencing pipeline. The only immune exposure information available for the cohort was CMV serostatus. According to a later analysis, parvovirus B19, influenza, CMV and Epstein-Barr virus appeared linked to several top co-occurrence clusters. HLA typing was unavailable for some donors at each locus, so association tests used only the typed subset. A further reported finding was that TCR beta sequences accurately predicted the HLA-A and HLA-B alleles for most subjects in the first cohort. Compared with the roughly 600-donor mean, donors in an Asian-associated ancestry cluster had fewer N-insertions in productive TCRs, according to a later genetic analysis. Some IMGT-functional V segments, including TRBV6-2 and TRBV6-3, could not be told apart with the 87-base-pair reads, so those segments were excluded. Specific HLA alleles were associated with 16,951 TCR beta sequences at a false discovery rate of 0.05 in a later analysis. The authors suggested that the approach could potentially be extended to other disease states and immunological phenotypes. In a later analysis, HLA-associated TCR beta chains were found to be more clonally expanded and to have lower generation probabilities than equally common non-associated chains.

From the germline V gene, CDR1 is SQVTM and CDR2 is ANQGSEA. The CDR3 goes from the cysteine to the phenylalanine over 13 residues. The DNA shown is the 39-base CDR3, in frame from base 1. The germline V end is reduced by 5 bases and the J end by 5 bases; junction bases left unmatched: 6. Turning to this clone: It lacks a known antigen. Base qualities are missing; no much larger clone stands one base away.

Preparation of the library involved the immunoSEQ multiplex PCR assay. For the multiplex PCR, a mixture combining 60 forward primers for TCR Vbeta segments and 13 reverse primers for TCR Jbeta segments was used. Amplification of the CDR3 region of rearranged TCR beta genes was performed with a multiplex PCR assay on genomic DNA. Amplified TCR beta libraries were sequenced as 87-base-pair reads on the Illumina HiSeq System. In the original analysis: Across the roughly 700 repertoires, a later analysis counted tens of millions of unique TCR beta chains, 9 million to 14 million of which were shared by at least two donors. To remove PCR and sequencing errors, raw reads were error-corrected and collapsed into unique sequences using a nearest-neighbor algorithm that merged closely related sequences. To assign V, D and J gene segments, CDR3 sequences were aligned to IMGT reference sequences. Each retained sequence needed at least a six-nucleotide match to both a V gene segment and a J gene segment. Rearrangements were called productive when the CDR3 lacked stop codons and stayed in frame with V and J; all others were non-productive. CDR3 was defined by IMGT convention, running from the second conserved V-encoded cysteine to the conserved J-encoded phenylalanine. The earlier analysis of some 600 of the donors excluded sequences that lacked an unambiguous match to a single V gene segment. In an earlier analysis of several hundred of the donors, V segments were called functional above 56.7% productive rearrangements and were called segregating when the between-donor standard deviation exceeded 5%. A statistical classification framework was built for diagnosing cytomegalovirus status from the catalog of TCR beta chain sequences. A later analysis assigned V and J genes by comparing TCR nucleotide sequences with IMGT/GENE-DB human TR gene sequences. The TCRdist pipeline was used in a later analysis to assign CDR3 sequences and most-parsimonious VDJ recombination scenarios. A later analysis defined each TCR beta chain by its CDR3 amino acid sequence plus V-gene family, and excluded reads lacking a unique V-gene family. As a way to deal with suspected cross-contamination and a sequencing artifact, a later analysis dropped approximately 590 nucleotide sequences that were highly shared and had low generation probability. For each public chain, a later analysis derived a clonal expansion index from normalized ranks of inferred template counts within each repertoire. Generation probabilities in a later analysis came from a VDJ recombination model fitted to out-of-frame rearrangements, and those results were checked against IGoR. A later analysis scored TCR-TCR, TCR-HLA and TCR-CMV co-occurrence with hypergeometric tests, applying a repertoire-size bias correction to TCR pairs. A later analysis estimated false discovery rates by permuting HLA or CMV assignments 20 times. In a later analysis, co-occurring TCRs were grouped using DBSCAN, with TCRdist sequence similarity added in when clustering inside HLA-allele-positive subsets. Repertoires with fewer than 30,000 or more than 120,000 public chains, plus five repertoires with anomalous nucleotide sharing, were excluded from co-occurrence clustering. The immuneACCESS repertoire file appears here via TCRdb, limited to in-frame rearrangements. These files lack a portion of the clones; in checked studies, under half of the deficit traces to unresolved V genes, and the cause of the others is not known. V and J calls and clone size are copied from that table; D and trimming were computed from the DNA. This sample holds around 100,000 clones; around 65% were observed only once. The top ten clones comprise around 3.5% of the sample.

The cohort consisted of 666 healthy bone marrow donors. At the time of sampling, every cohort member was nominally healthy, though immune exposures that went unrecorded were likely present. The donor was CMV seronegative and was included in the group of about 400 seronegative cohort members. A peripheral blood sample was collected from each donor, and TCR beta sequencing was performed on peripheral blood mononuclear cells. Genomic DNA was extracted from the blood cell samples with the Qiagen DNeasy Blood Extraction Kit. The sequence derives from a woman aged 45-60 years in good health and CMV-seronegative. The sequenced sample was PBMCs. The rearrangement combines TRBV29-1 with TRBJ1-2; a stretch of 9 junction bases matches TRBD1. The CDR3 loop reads CSVWFGTGYGYTF. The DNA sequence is TGCAGCGTTTGGTTCGGGACAGGGTATGGCTACACCTTC.